The rows below give T cell receptor beta chains drawn from one sample of a study of tumor-infiltrating lymphocytes in localized non-small cell lung cancer. Assay: immunoSEQ multiplex PCR; the TCRdb copy retains only in-frame clones and omits some. The data hold about 6,500 clones, with around three fifths observed a single time. The sample was uninvolved lung tissue not adjacent to the tumor. These receptors all stem from a human donor with non-small cell lung cancer. CDR3s leave out the opening cysteine and the closing phenylalanine or tryptophan. D genes are given only for firm matches.

j_gene	d_gene	v_gene	CDR3aa
TRBJ2-1	NA	TRBV19	ASRQGGSYNEQF
TRBJ2-5	NA	TRBV20-1	SGLFQETQY
TRBJ1-1	TRBD1	TRBV2	ASSSRQGVNTEAF
TRBJ1-2	TRBD1	TRBV7-9	ASSSDRAYGYT
TRBJ1-6	TRBD1	TRBV11-2	ASSLFGTEFSSYNSPLH
TRBJ1-2	TRBD1	TRBV29-1	SVSPLGQSYGYT
TRBJ2-1	NA	TRBV5-4	ASSLMAPINEQF
TRBJ1-1	TRBD1	TRBV7-6	ASSSNRGDTEAF
TRBJ1-1	TRBD1	TRBV5-8	ASSSQGGTEAF
TRBJ1-6	NA	TRBV7-9	ASSSGDNSPLH